A single TCR beta chain is shown here with its context. What it binds is unknown. Sequencing used immunoSEQ multiplex PCR; TCRdb keeps in-frame clones, though not all of them. The table records roughly 2,500 clones, 80% to 85% of them present only once. This CDR3 spans 16 amino acids. V shed 7 bases, J shed 6 bases, and the junction held 11 bases outside the gene matches. Germline CDR1 MNHEY, CDR2 SMNVEV (reference sequence). The data derive from a study of immune cell composition in non-small cell lung cancer. General study results and limits: Tumour-associated clones >0.5% occurred in roughly 30% of adenocarcinomas, approximately 79% of squamous. Tumour TCR-beta clonality showed no significant link to smoking pack-years.

The gene calls are TRBV27 and TRBJ1-4; 10 bases map to TRBD1. This receptor was identified in a human donor with non-small cell lung cancer. The material sequenced was lung tumor tissue. The CDR3 region has the DNA TGTGCCAGCACCGCCCTTGTGGGACAGGGGCATGAAAAACTGTTTTTT. Amino acid sequence: CASTALVGQGHEKLFF. Based on the CDR3 plus reference TRBV27 and TRBJ1-4, the full variable domain is EAQVTQNPRYLITVTGKKLTVTCSQNMNHEYMSWYRQDPGLGLRQIYYSMNVEVTDKGDVPEGYKVSRKEKRNFPLILESPSPNQTSLYFCASTALVGQGHEKLFFGSGTQLSVL.